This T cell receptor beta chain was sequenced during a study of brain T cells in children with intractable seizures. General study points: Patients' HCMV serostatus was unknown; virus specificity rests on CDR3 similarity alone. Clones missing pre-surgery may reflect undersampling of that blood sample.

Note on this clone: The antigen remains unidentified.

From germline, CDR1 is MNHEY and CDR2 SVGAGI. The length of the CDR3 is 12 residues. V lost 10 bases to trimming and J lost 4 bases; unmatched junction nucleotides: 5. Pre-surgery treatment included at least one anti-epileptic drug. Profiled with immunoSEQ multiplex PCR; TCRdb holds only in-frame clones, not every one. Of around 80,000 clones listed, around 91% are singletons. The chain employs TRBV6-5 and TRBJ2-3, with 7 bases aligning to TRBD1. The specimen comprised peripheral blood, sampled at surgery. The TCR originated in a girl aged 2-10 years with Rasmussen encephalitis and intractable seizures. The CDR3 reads CATRQGADTQYF. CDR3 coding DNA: TGTGCCACTAGACAGGGCGCAGATACGCAGTATTTT.